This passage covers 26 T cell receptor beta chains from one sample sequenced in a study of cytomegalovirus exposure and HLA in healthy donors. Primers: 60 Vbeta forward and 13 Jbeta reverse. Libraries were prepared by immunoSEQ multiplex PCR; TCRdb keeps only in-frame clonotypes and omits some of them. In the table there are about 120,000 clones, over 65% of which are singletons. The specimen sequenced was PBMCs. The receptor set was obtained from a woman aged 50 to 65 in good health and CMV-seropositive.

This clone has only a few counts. DNA for the CDR3: TGCAGCGCAGGACAGGGCATTTACACTGAAGCTTTCTTT. This translates into CSAGQGIYTEAFF. This chain connects TRBV29-1 to TRBJ1-1, with TRBD1 matching 8 bases. Per germline, CDR1 SQVTM and CDR2 ANQGSEA. The CDR3 consists of 13 residues. V lost 7 bases to trimming and J lost 3 bases; unmatched junction nucleotides: 7.

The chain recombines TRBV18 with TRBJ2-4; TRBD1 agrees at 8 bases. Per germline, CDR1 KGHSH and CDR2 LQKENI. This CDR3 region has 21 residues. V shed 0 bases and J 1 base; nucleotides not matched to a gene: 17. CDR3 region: CASSPPTRSPGQESAKNIQYF. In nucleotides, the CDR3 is TGTGCCAGCTCACCACCGACACGGAGCCCGGGACAGGAGTCCGCCAAAAACATTCAGTACTTC.

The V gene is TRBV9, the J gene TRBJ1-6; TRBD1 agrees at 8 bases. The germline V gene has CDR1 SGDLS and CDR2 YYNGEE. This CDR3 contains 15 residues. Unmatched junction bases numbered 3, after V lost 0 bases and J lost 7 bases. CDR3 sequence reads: CASSVENRGNSPLHF. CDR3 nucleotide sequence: TGTGCCAGCAGCGTAGAGAACAGGGGGAATTCACCCCTCCACTTT.

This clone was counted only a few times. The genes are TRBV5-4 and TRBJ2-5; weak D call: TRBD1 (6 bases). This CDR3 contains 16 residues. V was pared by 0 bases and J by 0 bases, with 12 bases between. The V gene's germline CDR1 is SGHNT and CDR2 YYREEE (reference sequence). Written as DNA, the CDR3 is TGTGCCAGCAGCTTGGGTCAGGGGCTATACCAAGAGACCCAGTACTTC. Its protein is CASSLGQGLYQETQYF.

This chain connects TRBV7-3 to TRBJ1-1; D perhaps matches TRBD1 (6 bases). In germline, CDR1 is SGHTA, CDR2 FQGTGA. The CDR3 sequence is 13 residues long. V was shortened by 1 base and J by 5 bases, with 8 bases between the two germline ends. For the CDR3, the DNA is TGTGCCAGCAGCTTAATGGGGGCGACTGAAGCTTTCTTT. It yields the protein CASSLMGATEAFF.

CDR3: CASSDTSGGTDTQYF. Here the CDR3 DNA reads TGCGCCAGCAGTGATACTAGCGGTGGAACAGATACGCAGTATTTT. The chain employs TRBV10-2 and TRBJ2-3, with TRBD2 identical over 8 bases. This CDR3 has 15 residues. CDR1 WSHSY and CDR2 SAAADI come from the germline V gene. After removal of 3 bases from V and 3 bases from J, the junction contained 5 bases not matched to a gene.

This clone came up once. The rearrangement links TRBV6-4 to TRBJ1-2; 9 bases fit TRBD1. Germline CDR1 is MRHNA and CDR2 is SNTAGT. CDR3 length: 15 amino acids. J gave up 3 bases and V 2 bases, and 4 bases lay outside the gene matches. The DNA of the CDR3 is TGTGCCAGCAGTGACGCCGGGACAGGGTACTATGGCTACACCTTC. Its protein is CASSDAGTGYYGYTF.

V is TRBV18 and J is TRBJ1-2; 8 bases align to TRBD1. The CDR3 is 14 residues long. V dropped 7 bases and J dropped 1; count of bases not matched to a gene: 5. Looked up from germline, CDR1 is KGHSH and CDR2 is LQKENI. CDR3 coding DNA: TGTGCCAGCTTGGAGACAGGGGTTAACTATGGCTACACCTTC. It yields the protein CASLETGVNYGYTF. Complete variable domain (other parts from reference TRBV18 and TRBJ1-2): NAGVMQNPRHLVRRRGQEARLRCSPMKGHSHVYWYRQLPEEGLKFMVYLQKENIIDESGMPKERFSAEFPKEGPSILRIQQVVRGDSAAYFCASLETGVNYGYTFGSGTRLTVV.

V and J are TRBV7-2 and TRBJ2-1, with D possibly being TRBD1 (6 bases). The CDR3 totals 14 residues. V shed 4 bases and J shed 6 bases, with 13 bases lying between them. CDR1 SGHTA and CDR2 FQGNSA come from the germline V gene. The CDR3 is CASSSSTGINEQFF. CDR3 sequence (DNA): TGTGCCAGCAGCTCCAGCACAGGGATCAATGAGCAGTTCTTC. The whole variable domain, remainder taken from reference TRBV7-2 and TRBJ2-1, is GAGVSQSPSNKVTEKGKDVELRCDPISGHTALYWYRQSLGQGLEFLIYFQGNSAPDKSGLPSDRFSAERTGGSVSTLTIQRTQQEDSAVYLCASSSSTGINEQFFGPGTRLTVL.

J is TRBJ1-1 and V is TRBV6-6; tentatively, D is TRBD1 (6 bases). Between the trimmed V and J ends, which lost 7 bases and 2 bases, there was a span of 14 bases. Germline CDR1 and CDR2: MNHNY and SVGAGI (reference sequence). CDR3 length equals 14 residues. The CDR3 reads CASNEDSGNTEAFF. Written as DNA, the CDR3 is TGTGCCAGCAACGAGGACAGCGGTAACACTGAAGCTTTCTTT.

The CDR3 here is CASSAPQYSGNTIYF. In DNA form, the CDR3 reads TGTGCCAGCAGTGCCCCTCAGTACTCTGGAAACACCATATATTTT. J is TRBJ1-3 and V is TRBV28; no clear D. Germline values: CDR1 MDHEN, CDR2 SYDVKM. V was cut by 5 bases and J by 0 bases, with 11 bases left in between. The CDR3 covers 15 residues.

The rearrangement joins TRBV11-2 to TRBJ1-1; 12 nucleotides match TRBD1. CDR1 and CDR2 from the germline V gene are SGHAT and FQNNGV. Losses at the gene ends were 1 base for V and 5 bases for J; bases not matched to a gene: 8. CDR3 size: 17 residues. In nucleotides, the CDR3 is TGTGCCAGCAGCTTAGCCGGGACAGGGGGCTTTTTAACTGAAGCTTTCTTT. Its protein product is CASSLAGTGGFLTEAFF.

CDR3 nucleotides: TGTGCCAGCAGCTTCCGGCTAGCCAGCTGGAACACTGAAGCTTTCTTT. Translating gives CASSFRLASWNTEAFF. The chain links TRBV7-9 to TRBJ1-1; D is uncertain. The germline V gene encodes CDR1 SEHNR and CDR2 FQNEAQ (reference sequence). This CDR3 comprises 16 residues. Deletions cut 3 bases from V and 1 base from J, with 15 bases between. Supplemented by reference TRBV7-9 and TRBJ1-1, the full variable domain reads DTGVSQNPRHKITKRGQNVTFRCDPISEHNRLYWYRQTLGQGPEFLTYFQNEAQLEKSRLLSDRFSAERPKGSFSTLEIQRTEQGDSAMYLCASSFRLASWNTEAFFGQGTRLTVV.

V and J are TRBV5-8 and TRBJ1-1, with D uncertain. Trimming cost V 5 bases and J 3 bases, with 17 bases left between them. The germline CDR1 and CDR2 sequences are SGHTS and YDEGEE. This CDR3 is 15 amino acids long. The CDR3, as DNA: TGTGCCAGCAGTTGGGAGGGAATTTGGGACACTGAAGCTTTCTTT. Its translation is CASSWEGIWDTEAFF.

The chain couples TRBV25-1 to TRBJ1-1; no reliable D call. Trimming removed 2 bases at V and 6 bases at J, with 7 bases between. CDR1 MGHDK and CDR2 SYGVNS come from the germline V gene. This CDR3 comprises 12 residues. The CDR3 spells CASSEGRAEAFF. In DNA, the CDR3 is TGTGCCAGCAGTGAAGGGAGGGCTGAAGCTTTCTTT.

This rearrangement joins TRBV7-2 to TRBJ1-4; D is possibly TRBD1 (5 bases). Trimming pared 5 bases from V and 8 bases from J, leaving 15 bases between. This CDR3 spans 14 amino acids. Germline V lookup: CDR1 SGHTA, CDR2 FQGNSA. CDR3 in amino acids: CASSRDGGGEKLFF. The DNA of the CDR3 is TGTGCCAGCAGCAGAGACGGCGGGGGGGAAAAACTGTTTTTT.

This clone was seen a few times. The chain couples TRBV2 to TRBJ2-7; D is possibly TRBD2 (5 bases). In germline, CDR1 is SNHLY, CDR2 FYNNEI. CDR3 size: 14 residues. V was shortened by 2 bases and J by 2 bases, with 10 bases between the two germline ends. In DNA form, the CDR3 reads TGTGCCAGCAGTGAAAGAAGCGGAGCCTACGAGCAGTACTTC. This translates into CASSERSGAYEQYF. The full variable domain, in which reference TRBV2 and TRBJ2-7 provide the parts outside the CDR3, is EPEVTQTPSHQVTQMGQEVILRCVPISNHLYFYWYRQILGQKVEFLVSFYNNEISEKSEIFDDQFSVERPDGSNFTLKIRSTKLEDSAMYFCASSERSGAYEQYFGPGTRLTVT.

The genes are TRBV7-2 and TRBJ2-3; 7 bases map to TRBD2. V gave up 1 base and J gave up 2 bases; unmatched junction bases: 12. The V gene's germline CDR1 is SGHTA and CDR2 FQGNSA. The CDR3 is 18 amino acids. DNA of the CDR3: TGTGCCAGCAGCTTAGGGAGGCCGGGACTAATCCTCACAGATACGCAGTATTTT. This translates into CASSLGRPGLILTDTQYF.

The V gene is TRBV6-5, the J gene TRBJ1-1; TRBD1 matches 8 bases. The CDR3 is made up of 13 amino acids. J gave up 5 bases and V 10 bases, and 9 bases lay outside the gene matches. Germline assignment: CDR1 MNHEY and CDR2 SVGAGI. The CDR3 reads CATFDRGPTEAFF. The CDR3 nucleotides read TGTGCCACCTTTGACAGGGGACCAACTGAAGCTTTCTTT.

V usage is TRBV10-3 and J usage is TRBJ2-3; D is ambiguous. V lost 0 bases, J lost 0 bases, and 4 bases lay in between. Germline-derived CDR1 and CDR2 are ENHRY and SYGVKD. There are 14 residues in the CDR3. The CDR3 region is CAISESQSTDTQYF. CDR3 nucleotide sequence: TGTGCCATCAGTGAGTCCCAGAGCACAGATACGCAGTATTTT.

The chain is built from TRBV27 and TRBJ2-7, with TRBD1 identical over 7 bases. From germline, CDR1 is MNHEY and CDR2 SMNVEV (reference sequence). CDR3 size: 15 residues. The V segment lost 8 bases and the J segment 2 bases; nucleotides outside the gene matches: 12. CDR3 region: CASRIGGVFPYEQYF. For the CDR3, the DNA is TGTGCCAGCCGGATAGGGGGCGTTTTCCCCTACGAGCAGTACTTC.

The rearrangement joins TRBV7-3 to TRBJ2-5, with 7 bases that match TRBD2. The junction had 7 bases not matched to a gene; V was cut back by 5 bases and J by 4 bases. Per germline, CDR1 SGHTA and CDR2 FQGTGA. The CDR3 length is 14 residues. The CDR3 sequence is CASSLGTIGETQYF. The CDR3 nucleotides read TGTGCCAGCAGCCTGGGGACTATTGGAGAGACCCAGTACTTC.

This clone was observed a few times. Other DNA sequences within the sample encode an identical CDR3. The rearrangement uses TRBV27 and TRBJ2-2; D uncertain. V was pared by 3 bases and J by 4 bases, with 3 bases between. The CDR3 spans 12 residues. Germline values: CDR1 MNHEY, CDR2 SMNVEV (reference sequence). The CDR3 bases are TGTGCCAGCAGTTTCTCCACCGGGGAGCTGTTTTTT. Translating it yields CASSFSTGELFF.

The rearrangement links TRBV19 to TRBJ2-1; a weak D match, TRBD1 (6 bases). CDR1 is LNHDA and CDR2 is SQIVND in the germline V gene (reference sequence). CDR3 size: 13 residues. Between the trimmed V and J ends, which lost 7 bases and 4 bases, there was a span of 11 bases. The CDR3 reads CASKLQGYNEQFF. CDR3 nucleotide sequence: TGTGCCAGTAAGCTTCAGGGGTACAATGAGCAGTTCTTC.

The CDR3 DNA reads as TGTGCCAGCAGCCCGACGGACACCCACTTCACAGATACGCAGTATTTT. As protein: CASSPTDTHFTDTQYF. The chain joins TRBV9 to TRBJ2-3; perhaps TRBD1 as D (5 bases). This CDR3 is 16 amino acids long. The germline V gene encodes CDR1 SGDLS and CDR2 YYNGEE. The germline V and J ends were trimmed by 4 bases and 2 bases, with 17 bases remaining between them.

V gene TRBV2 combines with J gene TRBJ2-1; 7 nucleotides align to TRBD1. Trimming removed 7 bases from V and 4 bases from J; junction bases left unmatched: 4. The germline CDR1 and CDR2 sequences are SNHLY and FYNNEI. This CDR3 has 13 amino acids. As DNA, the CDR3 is TGTGCCAGCAATAGGGGGCGGTACAATGAGCAGTTCTTC. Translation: CASNRGRYNEQFF.